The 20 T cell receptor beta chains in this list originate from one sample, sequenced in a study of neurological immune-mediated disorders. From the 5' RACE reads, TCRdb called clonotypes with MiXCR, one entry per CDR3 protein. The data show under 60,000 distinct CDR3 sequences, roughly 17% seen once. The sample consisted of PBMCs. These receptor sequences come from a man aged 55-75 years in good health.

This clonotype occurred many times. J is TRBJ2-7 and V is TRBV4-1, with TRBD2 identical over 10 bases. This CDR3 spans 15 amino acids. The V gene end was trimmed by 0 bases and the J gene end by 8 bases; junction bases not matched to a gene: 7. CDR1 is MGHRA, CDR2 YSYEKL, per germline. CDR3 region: CASSQDPTSGVQQYF. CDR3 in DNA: TGCGCCAGCAGCCAAGATCCAACTAGCGGGGTCCAGCAGTACTTC.

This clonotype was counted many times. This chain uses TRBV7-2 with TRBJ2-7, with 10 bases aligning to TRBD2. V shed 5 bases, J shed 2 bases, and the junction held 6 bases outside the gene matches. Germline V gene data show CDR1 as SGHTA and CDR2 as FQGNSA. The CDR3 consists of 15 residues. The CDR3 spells CASSIGLAVAYEQYF. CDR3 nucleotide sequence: TGTGCCAGCAGCATCGGACTAGCGGTAGCCTACGAGCAGTACTTC. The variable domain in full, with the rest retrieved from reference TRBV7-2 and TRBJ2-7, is GAGVSQSPSNKVTEKGKDVELRCDPISGHTALYWYRQSLGQGLEFLIYFQGNSAPDKSGLPSDRFSAERTGGSVSTLTIQRTQQEDSAVYLCASSIGLAVAYEQYFGPGTRLTVT.

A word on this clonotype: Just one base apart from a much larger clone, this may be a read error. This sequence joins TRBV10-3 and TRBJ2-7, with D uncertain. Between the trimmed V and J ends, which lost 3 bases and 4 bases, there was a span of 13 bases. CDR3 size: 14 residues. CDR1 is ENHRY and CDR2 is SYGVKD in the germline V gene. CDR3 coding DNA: TGTGCCATCAGTGATCACAGAGGCACATACGAGCAGTACTTC. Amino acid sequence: CAISDHRGTYEQYF.

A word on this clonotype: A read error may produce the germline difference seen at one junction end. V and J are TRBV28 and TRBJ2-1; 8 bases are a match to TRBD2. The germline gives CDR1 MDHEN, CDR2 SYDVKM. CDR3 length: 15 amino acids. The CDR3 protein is CTSSIAGSSYNEQFF. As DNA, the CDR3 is TGTACCAGCAGTATAGCGGGGAGCTCCTACAATGAGCAGTTCTTC.

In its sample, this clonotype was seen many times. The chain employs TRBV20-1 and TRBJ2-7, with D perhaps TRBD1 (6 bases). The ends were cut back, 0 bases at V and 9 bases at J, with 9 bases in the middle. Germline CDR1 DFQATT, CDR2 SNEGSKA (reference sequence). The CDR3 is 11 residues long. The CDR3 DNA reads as TGCAGTGCTAGAGACAGGGGTTGGCAGTACTTC. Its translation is CSARDRGWQYF.

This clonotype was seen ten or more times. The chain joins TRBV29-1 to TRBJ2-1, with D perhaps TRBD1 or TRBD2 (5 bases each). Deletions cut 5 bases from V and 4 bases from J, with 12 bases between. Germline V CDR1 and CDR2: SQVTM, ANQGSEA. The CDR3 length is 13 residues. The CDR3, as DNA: TGCAGCGTTAGCCAGAGGGGTTACAATGAGCAGTTCTTC. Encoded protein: CSVSQRGYNEQFF.

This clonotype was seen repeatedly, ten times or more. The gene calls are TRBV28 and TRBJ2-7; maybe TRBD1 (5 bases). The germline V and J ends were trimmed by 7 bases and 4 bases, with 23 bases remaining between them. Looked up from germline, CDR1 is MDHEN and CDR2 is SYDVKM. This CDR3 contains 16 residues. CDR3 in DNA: TGTGCCAGCACTCCTGGACACCCCACCTTAGGTTACGAGCAGTACTTC. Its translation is CASTPGHPTLGYEQYF.

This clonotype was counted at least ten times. CDR3 loop: CASSFWGSYEQYF. CDR3 bases: TGTGCCAGCAGTTTCTGGGGATCCTACGAGCAGTACTTC. V is TRBV12-3 or TRBV12-4 and J is TRBJ2-7, with D unclear. V was cut by 3 bases and J by 1 base, with 7 bases left in between. This CDR3 is 13 amino acids long.

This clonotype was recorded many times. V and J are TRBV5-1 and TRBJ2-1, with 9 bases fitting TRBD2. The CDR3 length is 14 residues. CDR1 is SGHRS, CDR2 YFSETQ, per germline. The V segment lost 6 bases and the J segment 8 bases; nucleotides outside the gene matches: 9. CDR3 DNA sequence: TGCGCCAGCAAAAAGGTAGCGGGAGTGGATGAGCAGTTCTTC. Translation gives CASKKVAGVDEQFF.

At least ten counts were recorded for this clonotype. Here the CDR3 reads CASRRQGSSYEQYF. The CDR3 DNA follows: TGTGCCAGCAGACGACAGGGAAGCTCCTACGAGCAGTACTTC. V and J are TRBV28 and TRBJ2-7, with 7 nucleotides matching TRBD1. The CDR3 loop spans 14 amino acids. V lost 6 bases, J lost 0 bases, and 5 bases stayed unmatched. Germline V gene sequence: CDR1 MDHEN, CDR2 SYDVKM.

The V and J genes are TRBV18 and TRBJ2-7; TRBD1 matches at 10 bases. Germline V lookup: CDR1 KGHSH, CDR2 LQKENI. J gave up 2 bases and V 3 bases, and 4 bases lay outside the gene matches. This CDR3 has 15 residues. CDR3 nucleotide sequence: TGTGCCAGCTCACCCGGGACAGGGGAACCCTACGAGCAGTACTTC. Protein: CASSPGTGEPYEQYF.

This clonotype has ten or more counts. Here the CDR3 reads CAISEEPGQGTDTQYF. The DNA for the CDR3 is TGTGCCATCAGTGAGGAGCCGGGCCAGGGGACAGATACGCAGTATTTT. The rearrangement uses TRBV10-3 and TRBJ2-3, with D perhaps matching TRBD1 (6 bases). The CDR3 is 16 residues long. From germline, CDR1 is ENHRY and CDR2 SYGVKD. Trimming left V 2 bases short and J 3 bases short, with 15 bases between.

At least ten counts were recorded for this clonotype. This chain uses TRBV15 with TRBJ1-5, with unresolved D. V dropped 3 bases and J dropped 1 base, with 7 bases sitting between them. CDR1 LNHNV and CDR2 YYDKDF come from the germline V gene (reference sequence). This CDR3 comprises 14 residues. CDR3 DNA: TGTGCCACCAGCAGGGCGGCGAGCAATCAGCCCCAGCATTTT. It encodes CATSRAASNQPQHF.

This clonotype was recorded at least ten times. The CDR3 DNA sequence: TGTGCCAGCAGCGTAGCGGCGGGCTACGAGCAGTACTTC. Translated: CASSVAAGYEQYF. The V gene is TRBV9, the J gene TRBJ2-7; the D gene is possibly TRBD2 (5 bases). Germline lookup yields CDR1 SGDLS and CDR2 YYNGEE. Trimming left V 0 bases short and J 3 bases short, with 7 bases between. The CDR3 contains 13 residues.

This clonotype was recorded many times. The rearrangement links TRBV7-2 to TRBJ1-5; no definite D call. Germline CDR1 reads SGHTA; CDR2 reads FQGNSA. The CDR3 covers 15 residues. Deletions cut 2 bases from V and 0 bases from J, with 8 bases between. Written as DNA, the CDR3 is TGTGCCAGCAGCTTATCGGCCAGTAGCAATCAGCCCCAGCATTTT. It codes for CASSLSASSNQPQHF.

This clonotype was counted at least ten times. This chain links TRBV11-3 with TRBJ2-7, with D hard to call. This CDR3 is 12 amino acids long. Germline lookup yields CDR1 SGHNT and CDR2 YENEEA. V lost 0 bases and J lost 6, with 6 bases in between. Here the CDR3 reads CASSLDRGEQYF. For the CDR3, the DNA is TGTGCCAGCAGCTTAGATCGCGGCGAGCAGTACTTC.

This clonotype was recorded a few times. CDR3 residues: CSARVAIGIGELFF. The CDR3 DNA reads as TGCAGTGCTAGAGTGGCCATAGGGATCGGGGAGCTGTTTTTT. This chain uses TRBV20-1 with TRBJ2-2; no reliable D call. V was clipped by 1 base and J by 7 bases, with 13 bases between them. CDR1 is DFQATT, CDR2 SNEGSKA, per germline (reference sequence). The CDR3 loop spans 14 amino acids.

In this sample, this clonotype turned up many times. The CDR3 DNA reads TGCAGTGCTAGGTACAGCTCCTACAATGAGCAGTTCTTC. Residues: CSARYSSYNEQFF. V and J are TRBV20-1 and TRBJ2-1; D uncertain. V shed 3 bases and J shed 0 bases, with 6 bases lying between them. Germline V gene lookup returns CDR1 DFQATT and CDR2 SNEGSKA (reference sequence). The CDR3 has 13 amino acids.

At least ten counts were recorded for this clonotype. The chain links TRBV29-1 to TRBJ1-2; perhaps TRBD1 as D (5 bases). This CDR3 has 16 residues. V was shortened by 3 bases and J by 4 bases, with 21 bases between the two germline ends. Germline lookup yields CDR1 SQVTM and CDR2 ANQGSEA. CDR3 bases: TGCAGCGTTGACCAGGCCCAGGGATCATCTGCCTATGGCTACACCTTC. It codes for CSVDQAQGSSAYGYTF.

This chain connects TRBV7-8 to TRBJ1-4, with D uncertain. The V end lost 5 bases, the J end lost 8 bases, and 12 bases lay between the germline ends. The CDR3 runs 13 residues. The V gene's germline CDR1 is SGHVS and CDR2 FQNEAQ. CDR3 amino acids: CASSKTPREKLFF. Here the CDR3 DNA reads TGTGCCAGCAGCAAAACCCCCCGGGAAAAACTGTTTTTT.